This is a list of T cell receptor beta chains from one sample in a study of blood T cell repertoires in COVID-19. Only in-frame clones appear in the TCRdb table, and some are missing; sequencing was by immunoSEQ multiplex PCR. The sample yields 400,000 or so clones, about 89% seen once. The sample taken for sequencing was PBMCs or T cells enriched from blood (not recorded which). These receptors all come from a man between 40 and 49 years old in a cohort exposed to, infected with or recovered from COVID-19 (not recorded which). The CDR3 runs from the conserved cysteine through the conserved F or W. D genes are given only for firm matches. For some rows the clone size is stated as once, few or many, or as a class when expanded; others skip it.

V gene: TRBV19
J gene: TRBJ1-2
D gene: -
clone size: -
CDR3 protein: CASSWAGVNYGYTF
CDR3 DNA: TGTGCCAGTAGTTGGGCAGGGGTAAACTATGGCTACACCTTC

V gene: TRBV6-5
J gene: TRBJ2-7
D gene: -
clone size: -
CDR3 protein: CASRVSGSYEQYF
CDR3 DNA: TGTGCCAGCAGAGTTAGCGGCTCCTACGAGCAGTACTTC

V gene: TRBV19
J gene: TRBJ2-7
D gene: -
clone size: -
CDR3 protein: CASSIAGEQYF
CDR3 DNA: TGTGCCAGTAGTATAGCGGGCGAGCAGTACTTC

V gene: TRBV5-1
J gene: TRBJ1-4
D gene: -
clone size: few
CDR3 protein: CASSLWQANEKLFF
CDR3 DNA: TGCGCCAGCAGCTTGTGGCAGGCGAATGAAAAACTGTTTTTT

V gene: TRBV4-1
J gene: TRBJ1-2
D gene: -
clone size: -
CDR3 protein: CASSQGAALNYGYTF
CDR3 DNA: TGCGCCAGCAGCCAAGGTGCGGCCCTTAACTATGGCTACACCTTC

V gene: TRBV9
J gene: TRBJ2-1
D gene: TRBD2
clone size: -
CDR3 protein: CASSLLAGLEGTYNEQFF
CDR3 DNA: TGTGCCAGCAGCCTACTAGCGGGACTTGAGGGTACCTACAATGAGCAGTTCTTC

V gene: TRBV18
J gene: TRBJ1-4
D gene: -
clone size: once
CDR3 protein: CASRSQSGVFQKLFF
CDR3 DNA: TGTGCCAGCCGATCACAATCTGGAGTGTTTCAGAAACTGTTTTTT

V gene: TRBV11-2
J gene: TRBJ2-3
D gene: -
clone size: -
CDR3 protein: CASSLAGTDTQYF
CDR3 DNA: TGTGCCAGCAGCTTAGCCGGCACAGATACGCAGTATTTT

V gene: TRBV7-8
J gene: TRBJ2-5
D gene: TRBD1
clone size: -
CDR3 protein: CASSLRDSGETQYF
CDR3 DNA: TGTGCCAGCAGCTTACGGGACAGTGGAGAGACCCAGTACTTC

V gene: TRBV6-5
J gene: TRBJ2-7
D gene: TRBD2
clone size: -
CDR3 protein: CASSYSGLAGGEQYF
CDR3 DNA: TGTGCCAGCAGTTACTCCGGCCTAGCGGGAGGCGAGCAGTACTTC

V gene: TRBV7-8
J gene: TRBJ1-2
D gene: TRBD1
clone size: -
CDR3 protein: CASSLVGTGTRPNYGYTF
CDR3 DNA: TGTGCCAGCAGCTTAGTTGGGACAGGGACCCGTCCTAACTATGGCTACACCTTC

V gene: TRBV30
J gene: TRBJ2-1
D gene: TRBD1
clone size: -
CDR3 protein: CAWSPGTGYNEQFF
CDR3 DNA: TGTGCCTGGAGTCCCGGGACAGGGTACAATGAGCAGTTCTTC

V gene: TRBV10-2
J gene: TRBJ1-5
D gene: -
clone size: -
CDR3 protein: CASSELSRNQPQHF
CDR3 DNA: TGCGCCAGCAGTGAGCTTAGTCGGAATCAGCCCCAGCATTTT

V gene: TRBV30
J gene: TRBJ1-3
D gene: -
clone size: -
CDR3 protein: CAWSVGGESSGNTIYF
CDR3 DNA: TGTGCCTGGAGTGTAGGAGGGGAGAGCTCTGGAAACACCATATATTTT

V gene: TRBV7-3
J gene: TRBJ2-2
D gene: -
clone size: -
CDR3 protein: CASSSPGGTGELFF
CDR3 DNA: TGTGCCAGCAGCTCCCCTGGAGGCACCGGGGAGCTGTTTTTT

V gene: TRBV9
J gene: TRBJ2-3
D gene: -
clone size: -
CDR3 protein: CASSVQERTDTQYF
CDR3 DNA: TGTGCCAGCAGCGTACAGGAGCGGACCGATACGCAGTATTTT

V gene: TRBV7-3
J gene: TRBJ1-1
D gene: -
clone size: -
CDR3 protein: CASSLTPTGPMNTEAFF
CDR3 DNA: TGTGCCAGCAGCTTAACCCCGACAGGCCCGATGAACACTGAAGCTTTCTTT

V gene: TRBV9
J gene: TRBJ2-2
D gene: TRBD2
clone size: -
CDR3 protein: CASARLAGTGELFF
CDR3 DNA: TGTGCCAGCGCTAGACTAGCGGGCACCGGGGAGCTGTTTTTT

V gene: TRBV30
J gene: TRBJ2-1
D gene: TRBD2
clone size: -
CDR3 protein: CAWSVLANEQFF
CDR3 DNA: TGTGCCTGGAGTGTACTAGCGAATGAGCAGTTCTTC

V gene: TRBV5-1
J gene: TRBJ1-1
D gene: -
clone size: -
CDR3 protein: CASSLGGLNTEAFF
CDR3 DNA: TGCGCCAGCAGCTTGGGAGGGCTGAACACTGAAGCTTTCTTT

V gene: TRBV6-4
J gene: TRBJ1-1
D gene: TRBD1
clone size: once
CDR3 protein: CASRQGLNTEAFF
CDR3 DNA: TGTGCCAGCAGACAGGGGCTGAACACTGAAGCTTTCTTT

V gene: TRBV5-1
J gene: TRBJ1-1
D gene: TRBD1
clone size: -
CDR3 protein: CASSSLQGADTEAFF
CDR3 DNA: TGCGCCAGCAGCTCGCTACAGGGGGCCGACACTGAAGCTTTCTTT

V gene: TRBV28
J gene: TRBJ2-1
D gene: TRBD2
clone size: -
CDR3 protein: CASSLFLAGGKREQFF
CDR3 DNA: TGTGCCAGCAGTTTATTTCTGGCGGGAGGGAAACGGGAGCAGTTCTTC

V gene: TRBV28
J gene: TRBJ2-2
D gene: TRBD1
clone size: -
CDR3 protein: CASSRIPPGQGTGELFF
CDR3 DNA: TGTGCCAGCAGTCGCATTCCCCCGGGACAGGGAACCGGGGAGCTGTTTTTT

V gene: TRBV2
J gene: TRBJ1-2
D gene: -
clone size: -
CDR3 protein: CASSRSRTDGYTF
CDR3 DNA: TGTGCCAGCAGTCGAAGTCGGACAGATGGCTACACCTTC

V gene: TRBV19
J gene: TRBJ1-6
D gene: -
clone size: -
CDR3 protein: CASSIIGGADNSPLHF
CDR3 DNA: TGTGCCAGTAGTATCATAGGGGGGGCCGATAATTCACCCCTCCACTTT

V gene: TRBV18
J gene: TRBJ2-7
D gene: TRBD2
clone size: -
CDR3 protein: CASSPPLAEPYEQYF
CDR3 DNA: TGTGCCAGCTCACCACCCCTAGCGGAACCCTACGAGCAGTACTTC

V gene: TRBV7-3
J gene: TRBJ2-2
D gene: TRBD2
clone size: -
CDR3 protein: CASRPTGTSGSGELFF
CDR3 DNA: TGTGCCAGCAGACCGACCGGGACTAGCGGGAGCGGGGAGCTGTTTTTT

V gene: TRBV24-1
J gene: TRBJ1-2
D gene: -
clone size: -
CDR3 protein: CATRAGYQSNYGYTF
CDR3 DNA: TGTGCCACCAGAGCAGGTTATCAGTCTAACTATGGCTACACCTTC

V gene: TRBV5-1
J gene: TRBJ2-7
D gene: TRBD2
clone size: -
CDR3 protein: CASSGQGSGRTYEQYF
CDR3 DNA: TGCGCCAGCAGCGGCCAGGGTAGCGGGAGGACCTACGAGCAGTACTTC

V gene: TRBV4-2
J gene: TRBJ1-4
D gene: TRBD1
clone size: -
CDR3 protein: CASSQEVISGQVTQRANEKLFF
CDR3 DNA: TGTGCCAGCAGCCAAGAAGTAATCTCCGGACAGGTTACCCAAAGGGCTAATGAAAAACTGTTTTTT

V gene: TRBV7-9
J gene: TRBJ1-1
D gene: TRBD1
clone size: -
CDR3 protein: CASSHRRTGWNTEAFF
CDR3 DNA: TGTGCCAGCAGCCACCGGCGGACAGGCTGGAACACTGAAGCTTTCTTT

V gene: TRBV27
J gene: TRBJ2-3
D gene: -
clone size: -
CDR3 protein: CASSPHWDTQYF
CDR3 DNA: TGTGCCAGCAGTCCCCACTGGGATACGCAGTATTTT

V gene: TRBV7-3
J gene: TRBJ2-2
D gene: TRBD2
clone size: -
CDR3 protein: CASSEGRVDGELFF
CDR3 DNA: TGTGCCAGCAGCGAGGGGAGGGTTGACGGGGAGCTGTTTTTT

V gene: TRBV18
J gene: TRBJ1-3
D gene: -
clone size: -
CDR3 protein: CASSPYDSTSGNTIYF
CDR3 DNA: TGTGCCAGCTCACCATATGACAGTACATCTGGAAACACCATATATTTT

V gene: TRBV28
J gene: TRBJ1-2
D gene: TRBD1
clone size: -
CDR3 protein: CASRPSRTGQGYTF
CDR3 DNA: TGTGCCAGCAGACCTTCCCGGACAGGTCAGGGCTACACCTTC

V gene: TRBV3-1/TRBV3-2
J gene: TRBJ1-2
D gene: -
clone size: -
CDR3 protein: CASSQGRDTYGYTF
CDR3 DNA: TGTGCCAGCAGCCAAGGTCGGGACACCTATGGCTACACCTTC

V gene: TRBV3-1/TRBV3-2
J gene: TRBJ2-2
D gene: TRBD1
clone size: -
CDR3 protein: CASSRGGQDHTGELFF
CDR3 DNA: TGTGCCAGCAGCCGAGGGGGACAGGATCACACCGGGGAGCTGTTTTTT

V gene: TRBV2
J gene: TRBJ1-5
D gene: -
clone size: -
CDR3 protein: CASSPQGQRGNQPQHF
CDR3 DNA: TGTGCCAGCAGTCCCCAAGGACAGAGGGGCAATCAGCCCCAGCATTTT

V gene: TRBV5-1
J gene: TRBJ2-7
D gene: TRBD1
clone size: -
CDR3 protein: CASSRDRTSEQYF
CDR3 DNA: TGCGCCAGCTCGAGGGACAGGACTTCCGAGCAGTACTTC

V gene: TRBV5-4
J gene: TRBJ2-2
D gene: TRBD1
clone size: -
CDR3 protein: CASSSIRGQGDGELFF
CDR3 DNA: TGTGCCAGCAGCTCCATTAGGGGACAGGGCGACGGGGAGCTGTTTTTT

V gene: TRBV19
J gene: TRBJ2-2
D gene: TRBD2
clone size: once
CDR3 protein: CASTAREAYTGELFF
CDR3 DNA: TGTGCCAGTACTGCTCGGGAGGCCTACACCGGGGAGCTGTTTTTT

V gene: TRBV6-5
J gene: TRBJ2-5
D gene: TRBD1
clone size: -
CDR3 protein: CASSPRTGGRETQYF
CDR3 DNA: TGTGCCAGCAGTCCCCGGACAGGGGGTCGAGAGACCCAGTACTTC